A single TCR beta chain is shown here with its context. The data derive from a study of cytomegalovirus exposure and HLA in healthy donors. Some clones are missing from TCRdb's copy, which holds only in-frame ones; the method was immunoSEQ multiplex PCR. This table has approximately 270,000 clones, 80% to 90% appearing once. CDR1 is LNHDA and CDR2 is SQIVND in the germline V gene (reference sequence). The CDR3 is made up of 15 amino acids. V shed 4 bases and J 1 base; nucleotides not matched to a gene: 4. The V call is TRBV19, the J call TRBJ2-3; 8 nucleotides agree with TRBD1. The TCR originated in a woman aged 18-29 years in good health and CMV-seronegative. Sequencing was carried out using PBMCs. Here the CDR3 DNA reads TGTGCCAGTAGTACTCCGGGACAGGGCACAGATACGCAGTATTTT. Translated, it gives CASSTPGQGTDTQYF.